The 32 T cell receptor beta chains given below trace back to one sample, sequenced in a study of blood T cell repertoires in COVID-19. Clones were read by immunoSEQ multiplex PCR, and TCRdb kept only the in-frame ones, dropping some. There are over 75,000 clones in the sample; almost 85% occur only once, and about 10% lies in the top ten. Sample: peripheral blood. The receptors were sampled from a man between 65 and 85 years old with acute or convalescent COVID-19.

The chain carries TRBV28 and TRBJ1-5, with 7 bases matching TRBD1. This CDR3 region has 14 residues. Trimming took 4 bases from V and 4 from J; bases not matched to a gene: 4. Germline CDR1 is MDHEN and CDR2 is SYDVKM. CDR3 bases: TGTGCCAGCAGTTCTCAGGGGGAGAATCAGCCCCAGCATTTT. Its protein product is CASSSQGENQPQHF.

The chain employs TRBV11-2 and TRBJ1-1; D unresolved. Trimming pared 3 bases from V and 5 bases from J, leaving 13 bases between. This CDR3 contains 14 residues. Per germline, CDR1 SGHAT and CDR2 FQNNGV. The CDR3 coding sequence is TGTGCCAGCAGCTTCGAAACGGGAAATACTGAAGCTTTCTTT. Translated, it gives CASSFETGNTEAFF.

This clone appeared a few times. V gene TRBV2 combines with J gene TRBJ2-1, with 9 bases identical to TRBD2. The CDR3 runs to 15 residues. The V segment lost 2 bases and the J segment 5 bases; nucleotides outside the gene matches: 4. From germline, CDR1 is SNHLY and CDR2 FYNNEI. CDR3 region: CASSERGRVHNEQFF. The CDR3 nucleotides read TGTGCCAGCAGTGAACGCGGGAGGGTCCACAATGAGCAGTTCTTC.

V and J are TRBV7-8 and TRBJ1-6; TRBD1 is a possible D gene (5 bases). Trimming pared 5 bases from V and 2 bases from J, leaving 16 bases between. The length of the CDR3 is 17 residues. Looked up from germline, CDR1 is SGHVS and CDR2 is FQNEAQ. DNA for the CDR3: TGTGCCAGCAGCGAAAATAGTCGGGGGACCTATAATTCACCCCTCCACTTT. Its protein is CASSENSRGTYNSPLHF.

The table lists this clone with a few counts. The rearrangement joins TRBV7-2 to TRBJ1-5; D is unresolved. Germline V gene sequence: CDR1 SGHTA, CDR2 FQGNSA. Deletions cut 1 base from V and 0 bases from J, with 10 bases between. This CDR3 has 16 amino acids. DNA of the CDR3: TGTGCCAGCAGCTTAGTTTCAGGAATTAGCAATCAGCCCCAGCATTTT. This sequence encodes CASSLVSGISNQPQHF.

V usage is TRBV5-4 and J usage is TRBJ1-2; 7 bases agree with TRBD1. The CDR3 has 14 residues. The germline CDR1 and CDR2 sequences are SGHNT and YYREEE (reference sequence). V lost 3 bases and J lost 0; bases outside the gene matches: 2. The CDR3: CASSWGQTNYGYTF. CDR3 DNA sequence: TGTGCCAGCAGCTGGGGACAGACTAACTATGGCTACACCTTC.

The chain uses TRBV6-1 and TRBJ2-5; possibly TRBD2 for D (7 bases). With 8 bases removed from V and 5 bases from J, the gap between germline ends came to 15 bases. Germline V CDR1 and CDR2: MNHNS, SASEGT. This CDR3 has 13 amino acids. The CDR3 sequence: CASWGGAYETQYF. As DNA, the CDR3 is TGTGCCAGCTGGGGGGGGGCGTATGAGACCCAGTACTTC.

The CDR3 bases are TGTGCCAGCAGCTTTACTAGTGACAATGAGCAGTTCTTC. Amino acid sequence: CASSFTSDNEQFF. The chain is built from TRBV11-3 and TRBJ2-1; D may be TRBD2 (5 bases). The CDR3 loop spans 13 amino acids. V dropped 3 bases and J dropped 5 bases, with 8 bases sitting between them. The germline CDR1 and CDR2 sequences are SGHNT and YENEEA.

The chain employs TRBV28 and TRBJ1-6; D remains unclear. Germline V gene sequence: CDR1 MDHEN, CDR2 SYDVKM. The V gene lost 1 base and the J gene lost 9 bases, with 16 bases spanning the gap. The CDR3 covers 16 residues. CDR3 residues: CASSLYSSLRSSPLHF. CDR3 DNA sequence: TGTGCCAGCAGTTTATATAGCAGCCTAAGGAGTTCACCCCTCCACTTT.

The rearrangement joins TRBV3-1 (or the pseudogene TRBV3-2) to TRBJ1-1; D remains ambiguous. CDR1 and CDR2 (germline): LGHDT, YNNKEL (reference sequence). The CDR3 is 13 amino acids. Trimming shortened V by 4 bases and J by 9 bases, and 15 bases separated the two germline ends. CDR3 amino acids: CASSRRGGEKAFF. The DNA for the CDR3 is TGTGCCAGCAGCCGTCGAGGCGGCGAAAAAGCTTTCTTT.

The chain combines TRBV19 with TRBJ1-1; weak D call: TRBD1 (5 bases). The germline V gene has CDR1 LNHDA and CDR2 SQIVND (reference sequence). V was shortened by 6 bases and J by 0 bases, with 14 bases between the two germline ends. The CDR3 totals 15 residues. CDR3 in amino acids: CASRGGVFMNTEAFF. The CDR3 DNA follows: TGTGCCAGTAGGGGGGGGGTCTTCATGAACACTGAAGCTTTCTTT.

This clone is medium-sized in the sample. The gene calls are TRBV3-1 (or the pseudogene TRBV3-2) and TRBJ1-2, with D tentatively TRBD1 (5 bases). Germline V gene data show CDR1 as LGHDT and CDR2 as YNNKEL (reference sequence). V was pared by 3 bases and J by 5 bases, with 13 bases between. CDR3 size: 14 residues. The CDR3 is CASSQQGPSYGYTF. CDR3 coding DNA: TGTGCCAGCAGCCAGCAGGGCCCCTCATATGGCTACACCTTC.

This rearrangement joins TRBV9 to TRBJ2-3; D perhaps matches TRBD2 (5 bases). This CDR3 has 13 amino acids. Trimming removed 0 bases from V and 5 bases from J, with 7 bases in between. The germline V gene has CDR1 SGDLS and CDR2 YYNGEE. The CDR3 coding sequence is TGTGCCAGCAGCGTAGGCGGGCAAGATACGCAGTATTTT. Translating gives CASSVGGQDTQYF.

V gene TRBV2 combines with J gene TRBJ2-1, with D perhaps matching TRBD2 (7 bases). V was cut by 7 bases and J by 7 bases, with 14 bases left in between. The CDR3 has 13 amino acids. Germline V gives CDR1 SNHLY, CDR2 FYNNEI. The CDR3 protein is CASKKGGRNEQFF. CDR3 DNA: TGTGCCAGCAAGAAGGGGGGGAGGAATGAGCAGTTCTTC.

V is TRBV25-1 and J is TRBJ2-6; no firm D call. Trimming removed 4 bases at V and 2 bases at J, with 9 bases between. This CDR3 comprises 15 residues. The germline V gene encodes CDR1 MGHDK and CDR2 SYGVNS. In DNA form, the CDR3 reads TGTGCCAGCAGTGGGGCAGGTACTGGGGCCAACGTCCTGACTTTC. Protein product: CASSGAGTGANVLTF.

V gene TRBV7-9 combines with J gene TRBJ2-7, with 8 bases lining up with TRBD2. V was pared by 7 bases and J by 3 bases, with 17 bases of the junction left unmatched. Germline CDR1 SEHNR, CDR2 FQNEAQ (reference sequence). This CDR3 comprises 17 residues. The CDR3 protein is CASTGGEGGIHYYEQYF. CDR3 sequence (DNA): TGTGCCAGCACCGGGGGGGAGGGAGGGATACATTACTACGAGCAGTACTTC.

This sequence joins TRBV2 and TRBJ1-5, with D hard to call. The germline CDR1 and CDR2 sequences are SNHLY and FYNNEI. This CDR3 has 13 amino acids. Trimming took 8 bases from V and 4 from J, leaving 12 bases between them. In DNA form, the CDR3 reads TGTGCCAGCCGTTGGGCAGGTAATCAGCCCCAGCATTTT. Its translation: CASRWAGNQPQHF.

The J gene is TRBJ1-1, the V gene TRBV29-1; D is possibly TRBD1 (6 bases). V lost 5 bases, J lost 3 bases, and 13 bases lay in between. The CDR3 is 13 residues long. The germline CDR1 and CDR2 sequences are SQVTM and ANQGSEA. CDR3 nucleotide sequence: TGCAGCGTTCAAACAGGGTTGGACACTGAAGCTTTCTTT. Protein: CSVQTGLDTEAFF.

J is TRBJ2-7 and V is TRBV13, with 8 bases aligning to TRBD1. Germline trimming cut 5 bases from V and 4 bases from J; bases unmatched to any gene: 10. The CDR3 is made up of 15 amino acids. The V gene's germline CDR1 is PRHDT and CDR2 FYEKMQ (reference sequence). CDR3 DNA: TGTGCCAGCAGCCTAAAGGGGACAGGACTATACGAGCAGTACTTC. It codes for CASSLKGTGLYEQYF.

The rearrangement uses TRBV5-1 and TRBJ2-7; the D is unclear. The CDR3 has 14 amino acids. V dropped 3 bases and J dropped 7 bases, with 17 bases sitting between them. Germline assignment: CDR1 SGHRS and CDR2 YFSETQ. The CDR3 coding sequence is TGCGCCAGCAGCTCTATACTATCTACTAAGGAGCAGTACTTC. Its protein is CASSSILSTKEQYF.

V usage is TRBV11-2 and J usage is TRBJ2-7, with 9 bases fitting TRBD2. Germline loops: CDR1 SGHAT, CDR2 FQNNGV. The CDR3 extends over 13 amino acids. Trimming at V came to 3 bases and at J to 5 bases, leaving 2 bases not matched to a gene. CDR3 nucleotides: TGTGCCAGCAGCTTTAGCGGGAGTGACGAGCAGTACTTC. Its translation is CASSFSGSDEQYF.

The genes are TRBV6-5 and TRBJ1-5, with 7 bases aligning to TRBD1. J lost 1 base, V lost 2 bases, and 2 bases had no gene match. The CDR3 consists of 15 residues. Looked up from germline, CDR1 is MNHEY and CDR2 is SVGAGI. The CDR3 sequence: CASSYRGQSNQPQHF. The CDR3 DNA is TGTGCCAGCAGTTACAGGGGGCAAAGCAATCAGCCCCAGCATTTT.

The gene calls are TRBV5-6 and TRBJ2-7; TRBD2 is a possible D gene (7 bases). V gave up 0 bases and J gave up 3 bases, with 16 bases separating them. The germline gives CDR1 SGHDT, CDR2 YYEEEE. This CDR3 is 16 amino acids long. CDR3 nucleotides: TGTGCCAGCAGCTTGGCGGGGACAACGGGGGGCTACGAGCAGTACTTC. Translation: CASSLAGTTGGYEQYF.

This clone was counted once. V and J are TRBV19 and TRBJ2-3, with 8 bases aligning to TRBD2. Losses at the gene ends were 2 bases for V and 0 bases for J; bases not matched to a gene: 4. Looked up from germline, CDR1 is LNHDA and CDR2 is SQIVND (reference sequence). The CDR3 is made up of 16 amino acids. CDR3: CASSITAGGSTDTQYF. In DNA, the CDR3 is TGTGCCAGTAGTATAACGGCGGGGGGTAGCACAGATACGCAGTATTTT.

J is TRBJ2-5 and V is TRBV19; TRBD2 matches at 8 bases. The germline CDR1 and CDR2 sequences are LNHDA and SQIVND (reference sequence). The V and J ends lost 3 bases and 2 bases, in that order; junction bases with no gene match: 5. The CDR3 covers 15 residues. The CDR3 DNA reads as TGTGCCAGTAGTATCGGGGGGGTTATTCAAGAGACCCAGTACTTC. Translated, it gives CASSIGGVIQETQYF.

This clone was seen more than once but under ten times. This sample also contains other DNA sequences that code for the same CDR3. The V and J genes are TRBV6-5 and TRBJ2-5; 9 nucleotides line up with TRBD2. In germline, CDR1 is MNHEY, CDR2 SVGAGI. V gave up 6 bases and J gave up 5 bases; unmatched junction bases: 1. The CDR3 consists of 12 residues. The CDR3 DNA is TGTGCCAGCAGAAGCGGGAGGGAGACCCAGTACTTC. Its translation: CASRSGRETQYF.

The chain links TRBV3-1 (or the pseudogene TRBV3-2) to TRBJ2-3, with D perhaps TRBD1 (6 bases). The CDR3 extends over 16 amino acids. Germline CDR1 reads LGHDT; CDR2 reads YNNKEL (reference sequence). V dropped 6 bases and J dropped 4 bases, with 20 bases sitting between them. In nucleotides, the CDR3 is TGTGCCAGCAGGCCTAAGACAGGTTCCCCCGCAGATACGCAGTATTTT. Protein product: CASRPKTGSPADTQYF.

This CDR3 reads CASSRPTGDGEQYF. The DNA for the CDR3 is TGTGCCAGCAGCCGACCGACAGGGGATGGCGAGCAGTACTTC. This chain joins TRBV13 and TRBJ2-7, with TRBD1 matching 8 bases. This CDR3 contains 14 residues. Germline CDR1 reads PRHDT; CDR2 reads FYEKMQ (reference sequence). V lost 5 bases and J lost 6; bases outside the gene matches: 9.

V usage is TRBV2 and J usage is TRBJ1-5; 8 bases agree with TRBD1. V lost 8 bases to trimming and J lost 0 bases; unmatched junction nucleotides: 3. Germline lookup yields CDR1 SNHLY and CDR2 FYNNEI. The CDR3 consists of 14 residues. Written as DNA, the CDR3 is TGTGCCAGCGAGGGACAGGCTAGCAATCAGCCCCAGCATTTT. Protein sequence: CASEGQASNQPQHF.

The chain recombines TRBV5-1 with TRBJ1-1; possibly TRBD1 for D (5 bases). V dropped 4 bases and J dropped 10 bases, with 23 bases sitting between them. The germline gives CDR1 SGHRS, CDR2 YFSETQ. The CDR3 has 15 amino acids. CDR3 sequence reads: CASSGGGSYSSGAFF. The CDR3 DNA sequence: TGCGCCAGCAGCGGCGGGGGTTCCTACTCCTCAGGAGCTTTCTTT.

V is TRBV6-6 and J is TRBJ1-6; 10 positions agree with TRBD1. This CDR3 spans 17 amino acids. With V trimmed by 5 bases and J by 5 bases, 9 bases remained unmatched. CDR1 is MNHNY, CDR2 SVGAGI, per germline (reference sequence). CDR3 region: CASSPRGTGANNSPLHF. CDR3 nucleotide sequence: TGTGCCAGCAGTCCTAGGGGGACAGGGGCAAATAATTCACCCCTCCACTTT.

J is TRBJ2-1 and V is TRBV5-8; 10 bases map to TRBD2. With 0 bases clipped from V and 5 bases from J, the junction kept 5 bases outside the gene matches. Germline-derived CDR1 and CDR2 are SGHTS and YDEGEE. The CDR3 has 16 residues. The CDR3 loop is CASSLDGSGRHNEQFF. In nucleotides, the CDR3 is TGTGCCAGCAGCTTGGACGGTAGCGGGAGGCACAATGAGCAGTTCTTC.